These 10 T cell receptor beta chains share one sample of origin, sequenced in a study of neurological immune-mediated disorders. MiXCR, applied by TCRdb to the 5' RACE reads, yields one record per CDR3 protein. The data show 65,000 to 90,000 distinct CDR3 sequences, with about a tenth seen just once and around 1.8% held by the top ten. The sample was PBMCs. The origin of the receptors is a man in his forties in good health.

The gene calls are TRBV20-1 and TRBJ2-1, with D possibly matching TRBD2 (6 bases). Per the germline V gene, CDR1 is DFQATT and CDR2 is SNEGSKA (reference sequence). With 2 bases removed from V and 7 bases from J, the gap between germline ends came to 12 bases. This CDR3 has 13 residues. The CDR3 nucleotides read TGCAGTGCTAGACCCTGGGCGGGGAATGAGCAGTTCTTC. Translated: CSARPWAGNEQFF.

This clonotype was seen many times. The CDR3 protein is CASSWGQGNYEQYF. The DNA for the CDR3 is TGTGCCAGCAGTTGGGGACAGGGGAACTACGAGCAGTACTTC. The chain has TRBV27 and TRBJ2-7; 10 nucleotides align to TRBD1. Germline CDR1 reads MNHEY; CDR2 reads SMNVEV (reference sequence). The CDR3 runs to 14 residues. V shed 4 bases and J 3 bases; nucleotides not matched to a gene: 3.

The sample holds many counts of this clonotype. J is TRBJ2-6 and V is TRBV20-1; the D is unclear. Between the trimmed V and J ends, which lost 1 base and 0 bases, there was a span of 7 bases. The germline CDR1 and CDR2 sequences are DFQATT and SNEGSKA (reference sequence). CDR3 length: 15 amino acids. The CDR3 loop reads CSARGRVSGANVLTF. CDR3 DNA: TGCAGTGCTAGAGGCCGGGTCTCTGGGGCCAACGTCCTGACTTTC.

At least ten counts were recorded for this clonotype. Here the CDR3 reads CASSSNNEQFF. The CDR3 nucleotides read TGTGCCAGCAGTTCCAACAATGAGCAGTTCTTC. V and J are TRBV12-3 or TRBV12-4 and TRBJ2-1; D is unresolved. This CDR3 spans 11 amino acids. V lost 4 bases and J lost 5, with 3 bases in between.

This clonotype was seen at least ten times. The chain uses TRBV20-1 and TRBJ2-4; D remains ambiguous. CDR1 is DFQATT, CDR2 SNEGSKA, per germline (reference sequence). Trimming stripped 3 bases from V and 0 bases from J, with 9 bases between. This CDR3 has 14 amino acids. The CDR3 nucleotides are TGCAGTGCTAGTATGGAATTAGCCAAAAACATTCAGTACTTC. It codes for CSASMELAKNIQYF.

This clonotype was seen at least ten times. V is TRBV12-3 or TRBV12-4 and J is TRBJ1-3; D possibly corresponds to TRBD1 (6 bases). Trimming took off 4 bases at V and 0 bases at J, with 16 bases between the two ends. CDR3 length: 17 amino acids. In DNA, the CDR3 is TGTGCCAGCAGTTCCAGACAGGATTTCCTCTCTGGAAACACCATATATTTT. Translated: CASSSRQDFLSGNTIYF.

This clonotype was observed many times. CDR3 residues: CSASLTDPSNQPQHF. As DNA, the CDR3 is TGCAGTGCCTCCCTTACAGACCCTAGCAATCAGCCCCAGCATTTT. The V call is TRBV20-1, the J call TRBJ1-5; D unresolved. CDR3 length equals 15 residues. Trimming pared 6 bases from V and 0 bases from J, leaving 15 bases between. Germline CDR1 reads DFQATT; CDR2 reads SNEGSKA (reference sequence).

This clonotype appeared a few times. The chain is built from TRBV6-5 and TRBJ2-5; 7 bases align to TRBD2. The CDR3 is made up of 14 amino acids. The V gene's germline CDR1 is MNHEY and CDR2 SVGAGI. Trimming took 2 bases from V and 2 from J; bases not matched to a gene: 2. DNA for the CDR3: TGTGCCAGCAGTTACGCAGCGGGGCAAGAGACCCAGTACTTC. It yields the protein CASSYAAGQETQYF.

CDR3 coding DNA: TGCAGTGCTAGAGACCCTATTAGCGGGAGGGCCGGGTGGCAGTACTTC. It specifies CSARDPISGRAGWQYF. The chain is built from TRBV20-1 and TRBJ2-7; 11 positions agree with TRBD2. The CDR3 has 16 residues. Losses at the gene ends were 0 bases for V and 9 bases for J; bases not matched to a gene: 13. Germline CDR1 is DFQATT and CDR2 is SNEGSKA (reference sequence).

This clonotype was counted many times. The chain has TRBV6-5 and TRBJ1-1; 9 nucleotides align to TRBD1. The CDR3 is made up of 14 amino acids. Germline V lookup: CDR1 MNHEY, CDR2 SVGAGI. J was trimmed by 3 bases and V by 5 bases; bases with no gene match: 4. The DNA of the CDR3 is TGTGCCAGCAGTCGACAGGGGGGGGACACTGAAGCTTTCTTT. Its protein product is CASSRQGGDTEAFF.